Following are 9 T cell receptor beta chains from one sample sequenced in a study of T-cell memory formation after mild COVID-19. Using its own MiXCR run on the 5' RACE reads, TCRdb lists one record per CDR3 protein. The sample consists of 170,000 or so distinct CDR3 sequences, 20% to 25% of them appearing once. The sequenced sample consisted of PBMCs or a T cell subset sorted from them (not recorded which). Source of these receptors: an adult woman who had mild COVID-19 (a few samples of this study predate the infection). Cell type and time point are not known.

The rearrangement uses TRBV27 and TRBJ2-7, with D perhaps TRBD1 (6 bases). Trimming left V 0 bases short and J 5 bases short, with 11 bases between. This CDR3 comprises 14 residues. CDR1 MNHEY and CDR2 SMNVEV come from the germline V gene (reference sequence). The CDR3 sequence: CASSLSKGGDEQYF. The CDR3, as DNA: TGTGCCAGCAGTTTATCGAAAGGGGGAGACGAGCAGTACTTC.

The V call is TRBV24-1, the J call TRBJ2-2; D is uncertain. Looked up from germline, CDR1 is KGHDR and CDR2 is SFDVKD. The V gene lost 9 bases and the J gene lost 7 bases, with 8 bases spanning the gap. The CDR3 loop spans 11 amino acids. The CDR3 here is CATAFGGELFF. In nucleotides, the CDR3 is TGTGCCACCGCTTTTGGCGGGGAGCTGTTTTTT.

The chain combines TRBV24-1 with TRBJ2-3; no firm D call. This CDR3 region has 11 residues. The V end was cut by 9 bases, the J end by 6 bases, with 9 bases between. Per germline, CDR1 KGHDR and CDR2 SFDVKD. CDR3 amino acids: CATGTEDTQYF. CDR3 DNA: TGTGCCACCGGCACCGAGGATACGCAGTATTTT.

This clonotype was detected a few times. The chain joins TRBV7-8 to TRBJ2-1; TRBD2 aligns across 7 bases. The CDR3 has 15 amino acids. The germline gives CDR1 SGHVS, CDR2 FQNEAQ. Losses at the gene ends were 8 bases for V and 6 bases for J; bases not matched to a gene: 13. CDR3 in DNA: TGTGCCAGCGGCCCTAGCGGCCCTATCTCCAATGAGCAGTTCTTC. Protein sequence: CASGPSGPISNEQFF. Full variable domain (missing parts from reference TRBV7-8 and TRBJ2-1): GAGVSQSPRYKVAKRGQDVALRCDPISGHVSLFWYQQALGQGPEFLTYFQNEAQLDKSGLPSDRFFAERPEGSVSTLKIQRTQQEDSAVYLCASGPSGPISNEQFFGPGTRLTVL.

The chain joins TRBV7-9 to TRBJ2-3, with no clear D. This CDR3 spans 14 amino acids. Trimming left V 1 base short and J 5 bases short, with 10 bases between. Looked up from germline, CDR1 is SEHNR and CDR2 is FQNEAQ (reference sequence). This CDR3 reads CASSLETRGDTQYF. CDR3 sequence (DNA): TGTGCCAGCAGCTTAGAAACGAGAGGAGATACGCAGTATTTT.

V gene TRBV30 combines with J gene TRBJ1-4; 7 bases are a match to TRBD1. Germline values: CDR1 GTSNPN, CDR2 SVGIG (reference sequence). The V gene end was trimmed by 4 bases and the J gene end by 5 bases; junction bases not matched to a gene: 16. The CDR3 totals 17 residues. This chain's CDR3 is CAWNRSPRGAENEKLFF. CDR3 DNA: TGTGCCTGGAATCGGTCACCCAGGGGGGCCGAGAATGAAAAACTGTTTTTT.

This clonotype turned up a few times. The chain is built from TRBV4-2 and TRBJ2-2; the D gene is possibly TRBD1 (6 bases). The CDR3 covers 18 residues. In germline, CDR1 is LGHNA, CDR2 YNFKEQ. With 0 bases removed from V and 3 bases from J, the gap between germline ends came to 17 bases. CDR3 sequence reads: CASSQDESQGTHTGELFF. CDR3 sequence (DNA): TGTGCCAGCAGCCAAGATGAATCCCAGGGGACCCACACCGGGGAGCTGTTTTTT.

V gene TRBV7-9 combines with J gene TRBJ2-7; 13 bases are shared with TRBD2. The J segment lost 0 bases and the V segment lost 4 bases, leaving 9 bases of the junction unmatched. The CDR3 is made up of 18 amino acids. Germline lookup yields CDR1 SEHNR and CDR2 FQNEAQ (reference sequence). The CDR3 region is CASSSTSGRALGSYEQYF. Here the CDR3 DNA reads TGTGCCAGCAGCTCTACTAGCGGGAGGGCCTTGGGCTCCTACGAGCAGTACTTC.

The V and J genes are TRBV4-3 and TRBJ2-7; possibly TRBD1 for D (6 bases). The CDR3 extends over 14 amino acids. Germline V gene sequence: CDR1 LGHNA, CDR2 YSLEER. The V end was cut by 1 base, the J end by 4 bases, with 11 bases between. CDR3 residues: CASSQVLGAYEQYF. Written as DNA, the CDR3 is TGCGCCAGCAGCCAAGTTTTGGGGGCGTACGAGCAGTACTTC.